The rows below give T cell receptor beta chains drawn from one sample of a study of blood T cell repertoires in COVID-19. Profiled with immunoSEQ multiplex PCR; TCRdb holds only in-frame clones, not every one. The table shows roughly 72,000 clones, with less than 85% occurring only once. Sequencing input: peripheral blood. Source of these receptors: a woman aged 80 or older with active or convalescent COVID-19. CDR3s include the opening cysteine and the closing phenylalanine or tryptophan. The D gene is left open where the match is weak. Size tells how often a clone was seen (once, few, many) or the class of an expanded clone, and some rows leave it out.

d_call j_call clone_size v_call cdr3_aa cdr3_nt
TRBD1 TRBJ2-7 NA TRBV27 CASSSRGTGRAYEQYF TGTGCCAGCAGTTCGCGCGGGACAGGGAGGGCCTACGAGCAGTACTTC
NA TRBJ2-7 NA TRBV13 CASSLGRGYEQYF TGTGCCAGCAGCTTAGGCAGGGGCTACGAGCAGTACTTC
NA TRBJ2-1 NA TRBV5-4 CASSLGVGGPYNEQFF TGTGCCAGCAGCTTGGGCGTGGGGGGGCCCTACAATGAGCAGTTCTTC
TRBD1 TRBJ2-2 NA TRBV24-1 CATQRHPGQGGTGELFF TGTGCCACGCAAAGGCACCCGGGACAGGGAGGCACCGGGGAGCTGTTTTTT
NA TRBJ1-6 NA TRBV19 CASRDSYNSPLHF TGTGCCAGTAGGGACAGCTATAATTCACCCCTCCACTTT
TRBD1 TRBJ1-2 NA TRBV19 CASSLTGTANGYTF TGTGCCAGTAGTCTGACCGGGACAGCGAATGGCTACACCTTC
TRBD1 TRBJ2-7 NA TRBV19 CASSIQGQPPYEQYF TGTGCCAGTAGTATTCAGGGACAGCCCCCCTACGAGCAGTACTTC
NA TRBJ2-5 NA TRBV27 CASSFLLGRETQYF TGTGCCAGCAGTTTCCTACTAGGAAGGGAGACCCAGTACTTC
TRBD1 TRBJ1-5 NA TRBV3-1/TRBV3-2 CASSQGTGFNQPQHF TGTGCCAGCAGCCAAGGGACAGGGTTCAATCAGCCCCAGCATTTT
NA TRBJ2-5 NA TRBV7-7 CASSLAVAGAQETQYF TGTGCTAGCAGCTTAGCGGTTGCGGGGGCGCAAGAGACCCAGTACTTC
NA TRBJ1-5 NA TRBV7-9 CASSLEADQPQHF TGTGCCAGCAGCTTAGAGGCGGATCAGCCCCAGCATTTT
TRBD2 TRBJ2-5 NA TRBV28 CASSFGLADQETQYF TGTGCCAGCAGTTTTGGACTAGCGGATCAAGAGACCCAGTACTTC
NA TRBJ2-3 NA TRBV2 CASSEWGLTTDTQYF TGTGCCAGCAGTGAATGGGGGCTGACCACAGATACGCAGTATTTT
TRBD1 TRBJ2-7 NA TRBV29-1 CSYGTGRGYEQYF TGCAGCTATGGGACGGGCAGGGGGTACGAGCAGTACTTC
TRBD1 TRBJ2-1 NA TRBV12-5 CASERWAGGSYEQFF TGTGCTAGTGAAAGGTGGGCAGGGGGCTCGTATGAGCAGTTCTTC
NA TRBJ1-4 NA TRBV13 CASSLPGGGKLFF TGTGCCAGCAGCTTACCAGGCGGGGGGAAACTGTTTTTT
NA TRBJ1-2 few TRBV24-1 CATSEDSYGYTF TGTGCCACCAGTGAAGATAGCTATGGCTACACCTTC
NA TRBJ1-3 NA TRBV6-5 CASSYSWALGNTIYF TGTGCCAGCAGTTACTCCTGGGCGTTGGGAAACACCATATATTTT
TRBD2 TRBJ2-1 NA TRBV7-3 CASSSQAGGVNEQFF TGTGCCAGCAGCTCTCAAGCGGGAGGTGTCAATGAGCAGTTCTTC
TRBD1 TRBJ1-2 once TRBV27 CASSLSRGQGYGYTF TGTGCCAGCAGTTTATCGAGGGGACAGGGATATGGCTACACCTTC